These 27 T cell receptor beta chains were sequenced from one sample in a study of blood T cells in healthy people across ages. Together with a sample-barcoded 5' primer, a J-beta primer mix was included in a second PCR lasting roughly 6 to 12 cycles. Each CDR3 protein gets one entry after TCRdb re-called the 5' RACE reads with MiXCR. The sample carries about 600,000 distinct CDR3 sequences, around 48% recorded once. Input material: blood. These receptors all stem from a man older than 75 in good health.

This clonotype was picked up many times. The chain couples TRBV7-9 to TRBJ1-1, with D tentatively TRBD1 (6 bases). Germline assignment: CDR1 SEHNR and CDR2 FQNEAQ (reference sequence). The CDR3 runs 14 residues. V gave up 1 base and J gave up 2 bases, with 8 bases separating them. The CDR3 loop reads CASSLGQANTEAFF. CDR3 nucleotide sequence: TGTGCCAGCAGCTTAGGACAGGCCAACACTGAAGCTTTCTTT.

The chain is built from TRBV25-1 and TRBJ2-7; D is perhaps TRBD1 (5 bases). Germline loops: CDR1 MGHDK, CDR2 SYGVNS. Trimming stripped 3 bases from V and 1 base from J, with 16 bases between. The CDR3 runs to 16 residues. The CDR3 nucleotides read TGTGCCAGCAGTGATACCACGCAGGGAAGGTCCTACGAGCAGTACTTC. Encoded protein: CASSDTTQGRSYEQYF.

The chain recombines TRBV20-1 with TRBJ2-1, with a possible D match to TRBD2 (6 bases). V was shortened by 1 base and J by 10 bases, with 17 bases between the two germline ends. The CDR3 has 14 residues. The germline V gene has CDR1 DFQATT and CDR2 SNEGSKA (reference sequence). CDR3 nucleotide sequence: TGCAGTGCTAGAGCTCTGGGGCCGGAGGGCGAGCAGTTCTTC. It codes for CSARALGPEGEQFF.

The chain is built from TRBV15 and TRBJ2-1; a possible D gene is TRBD1 (5 bases). CDR1 and CDR2 (germline): LNHNV, YYDKDF (reference sequence). The CDR3 is 14 residues long. Between the trimmed V and J ends, which lost 2 bases and 6 bases, there was a span of 11 bases. As DNA, the CDR3 is TGTGCCACCAGCAGACCGGGCAGGGTCAATGAGCAGTTCTTC. Protein product: CATSRPGRVNEQFF.

The chain uses TRBV10-3 and TRBJ1-1; D is perhaps TRBD1 (6 bases). There are 18 residues in the CDR3. The V and J ends lost 4 bases and 1 base respectively, with 22 bases between them. CDR1 is ENHRY, CDR2 SYGVKD, per germline. The CDR3 sequence is CAISGGPGAGPENTEAFF. DNA of the CDR3: TGTGCCATCAGTGGGGGCCCAGGGGCTGGACCGGAGAACACTGAAGCTTTCTTT.

The rearrangement links TRBV20-1 to TRBJ2-3; 11 bases fit TRBD2. After removal of 3 bases from V and 6 bases from J, the junction contained 8 bases not matched to a gene. The germline V gene has CDR1 DFQATT and CDR2 SNEGSKA (reference sequence). The CDR3 contains 15 residues. The CDR3 DNA reads TGCAGTGCTAGCCGCGCTAGCGGGAGGACGGATACGCAGTATTTT. Encoded protein: CSASRASGRTDTQYF.

This clonotype is a singleton in its sample. This chain joins TRBV20-1 and TRBJ1-2, with a weak D call TRBD1 (5 bases). V dropped 0 bases and J dropped 12 bases, with 14 bases sitting between them. This CDR3 is 12 amino acids long. Germline V gives CDR1 DFQATT, CDR2 SNEGSKA (reference sequence). The CDR3 nucleotides read TGCAGTGCTAGAGATCCGCGGGGCGGGGACACCTTC. Its protein product is CSARDPRGGDTF.

The sample holds many counts of this clonotype. This chain joins TRBV6-6 and TRBJ2-1; TRBD2 agrees at 8 bases. Germline CDR1 MNHNY, CDR2 SVGAGI (reference sequence). V was clipped by 6 bases and J by 7 bases; unmatched bases: 11. The CDR3 extends over 15 amino acids. The CDR3 DNA reads as TGTGCCAGCAGGTCTTCAGCGGGAGTAGAGAATGAGCAGTTCTTC. Translating gives CASRSSAGVENEQFF.

The chain carries TRBV28 and TRBJ2-7; 9 positions agree with TRBD1. Losses at the gene ends were 4 bases for V and 0 bases for J; bases not matched to a gene: 7. The CDR3 runs 16 residues. Looked up from germline, CDR1 is MDHEN and CDR2 is SYDVKM. CDR3 DNA: TGTGCCAGCAGTTCCAAATACAGGGGGCTCTCCTACGAGCAGTACTTC. Residues: CASSSKYRGLSYEQYF.

CDR3 DNA: TGTGCCAGCAGTGAAGGGATAGCGGGTTCACAAGAGACCCAGTACTTC. Translation gives CASSEGIAGSQETQYF. This chain connects TRBV2 to TRBJ2-5; 7 nucleotides align to TRBD2. V was pared by 1 base and J by 2 bases, with 7 bases of the junction left unmatched. The CDR3 runs to 16 residues. Germline-derived CDR1 and CDR2 are SNHLY and FYNNEI.

CDR3 bases: TGCGCCAGCAGTTGGGACTACGCCACAGATACGCAGTATTTT. This encodes CASSWDYATDTQYF. The chain recombines TRBV4-3 with TRBJ2-3; 7 bases line up with TRBD2. V gave up 6 bases and J gave up 2 bases; unmatched junction bases: 5. This CDR3 comprises 14 residues. Germline-derived CDR1 and CDR2 are LGHNA and YSLEER.

The chain combines TRBV10-3 with TRBJ1-1; D is perhaps TRBD1 (5 bases). V was pared by 6 bases and J by 6 bases, with 20 bases between. There are 15 residues in the CDR3. CDR1 and CDR2 from the germline V gene are ENHRY and SYGVKD. CDR3 region: CAISLAGGTGAEAFF. DNA for the CDR3: TGTGCCATCAGCCTCGCGGGCGGGACCGGGGCTGAAGCTTTCTTT.

This chain connects TRBV7-2 to TRBJ1-4; 7 bases agree with TRBD1. Germline CDR1 is SGHTA and CDR2 is FQGNSA. The junction had 8 bases not matched to a gene; V was cut back by 2 bases and J by 8 bases. This CDR3 is 15 amino acids long. The CDR3 nucleotides are TGTGCCAGCAGCTTAAGATGGGGGACAGCCGAAAAACTGTTTTTT. It codes for CASSLRWGTAEKLFF.

The gene calls are TRBV6-6 and TRBJ2-5; TRBD2 agrees at 10 bases. The end of the DNA fits TRBJ2-7 better, so the J call may be wrong. Per germline, CDR1 MNHNY and CDR2 SVGAGI (reference sequence). The CDR3 spans 15 residues. CDR3 sequence reads: CASSYAASGSREQYF. CDR3 DNA: TGTGCCAGCAGTTACGCGGCTAGCGGGAGTCGCGAGCAGTACTTC.

This clonotype came up a few times. The rearrangement uses TRBV28 and TRBJ2-7; tentatively, D is TRBD1 (6 bases). This CDR3 contains 15 residues. Germline V gene sequence: CDR1 MDHEN, CDR2 SYDVKM. V was trimmed by 1 base and J by 2 bases, leaving 12 bases between them. In DNA form, the CDR3 reads TGTGCCAGCAGTTTATTTCGGGACATGACCTACGAGCAGTACTTC. Protein: CASSLFRDMTYEQYF.

In this sample, this clonotype turned up a few times. The chain recombines TRBV29-1 with TRBJ2-7, with 8 bases that match TRBD1. V was clipped by 4 bases and J by 2 bases; unmatched bases: 4. This CDR3 is 13 amino acids long. Looked up from germline, CDR1 is SQVTM and CDR2 is ANQGSEA. The CDR3 DNA reads TGCAGCGTTGGACAGGGGCAAGCCTACGAGCAGTACTTC. Translation: CSVGQGQAYEQYF.

The chain links TRBV5-1 to TRBJ2-3, with a tentative D call TRBD1 (6 bases). This CDR3 is 14 amino acids long. V was cut by 4 bases and J by 3 bases, with 12 bases left in between. Germline V gives CDR1 SGHRS, CDR2 YFSETQ. For the CDR3, the DNA is TGCGCCAGCAGCGTAACGGACAGAACAGATACGCAGTATTTT. Protein product: CASSVTDRTDTQYF.

This sequence joins TRBV27 and TRBJ2-5, with 13 bases that match TRBD2. Germline-derived CDR1 and CDR2 are MNHEY and SMNVEV (reference sequence). V dropped 7 bases and J dropped 4; count of bases not matched to a gene: 6. This CDR3 is 15 amino acids long. The CDR3 region is CASTKLAGGLETQYF. The CDR3 DNA reads as TGTGCCAGCACCAAACTAGCGGGAGGGTTAGAGACCCAGTACTTC.

This rearrangement joins TRBV7-9 to TRBJ2-5; D gene ambiguous. The CDR3 runs to 15 residues. Trimming stripped 1 base from V and 1 base from J, with 10 bases between. CDR1 is SEHNR and CDR2 is FQNEAQ in the germline V gene (reference sequence). The CDR3 here is CASSLEGRPQETQYF. For the CDR3, the DNA is TGTGCCAGCAGCTTAGAGGGCAGGCCCCAAGAGACCCAGTACTTC.

In this sample, this clonotype turned up many times. The chain employs TRBV27 and TRBJ1-5; D is unresolved. The V and J ends lost 2 bases and 5 bases respectively, with 13 bases between them. CDR1 and CDR2 (germline): MNHEY, SMNVEV (reference sequence). The CDR3 runs to 15 residues. This CDR3 is CASSLVRERHQPQHF. In DNA form, the CDR3 reads TGTGCCAGCAGTTTAGTTAGGGAGAGGCATCAGCCCCAGCATTTT.

Comment on this clonotype: A much larger clone differs by one base, so this may be a read error. V and J are TRBV6-5 and TRBJ2-5; D possibly corresponds to TRBD2 (6 bases). CDR1 and CDR2 (germline): MNHEY, SVGAGI. Trimming shortened V by 7 bases and J by 13 bases, and 25 bases separated the two germline ends. CDR3 length: 14 amino acids. CDR3 DNA: TGTGCCAGCACCAATATGGGGGGATACAAGGAGCGGTACTTC. Translation: CASTNMGGYKERYF.

As for this clonotype: A junction end diverges from the germline sequence, so it may reflect a read error. The chain carries TRBV12-3 or TRBV12-4 and TRBJ1-2; TRBD1 aligns across 8 bases. The CDR3 is 14 residues long. CDR3 protein: CASSFQGARYGCTF. The CDR3 coding sequence is TGTGCCAGCAGTTTCCAGGGGGCGAGGTATGGCTGCACCTTC.

V gene TRBV29-1 combines with J gene TRBJ2-1, with TRBD2 identical over 12 bases. Germline V CDR1 and CDR2: SQVTM, ANQGSEA. V was pared by 7 bases and J by 0 bases, with 13 bases of the junction left unmatched. The length of the CDR3 is 18 residues. The CDR3 reads CSALAGGLLVSSYNEQFF. The CDR3 DNA is TGCAGCGCCCTAGCGGGAGGGCTCTTGGTGAGCTCCTACAATGAGCAGTTCTTC.

The chain combines TRBV11-2 with TRBJ2-3; 12 nucleotides agree with TRBD2. The V and J ends lost 1 base and 7 bases, in that order; junction bases with no gene match: 3. This CDR3 has 15 amino acids. The germline gives CDR1 SGHAT, CDR2 FQNNGV. CDR3 DNA sequence: TGTGCCAGCAGCTTAGGGACTAGCGGGACCCATACGCAGTATTTT. This translates into CASSLGTSGTHTQYF.

The chain couples TRBV7-9 to TRBJ1-6; D unclear. Germline CDR1 and CDR2: SEHNR and FQNEAQ (reference sequence). V lost 3 bases, J lost 0 bases, and 12 bases lay in between. The length of the CDR3 is 17 residues. Here the CDR3 DNA reads TGTGCCAGCAGCTTTTGGATTTATCCCTCCTATAATTCACCCCTCCACTTT. Translating it yields CASSFWIYPSYNSPLHF.

The rearrangement uses TRBV12-3 or TRBV12-4 and TRBJ2-7, with 10 bases aligning to TRBD2. The CDR3 is made up of 17 amino acids. J gave up 2 bases and V 5 bases, and 12 bases lay outside the gene matches. CDR3 nucleotides: TGTGCCAGCAGTCAGCATCCCGGGACTAGCGCAACCTACGAGCAGTACTTC. Translated, it gives CASSQHPGTSATYEQYF.

The chain has TRBV12-3 or TRBV12-4 and TRBJ2-7; the match to TRBD1 covers 8 bases. Trimming cost V 5 bases and J 2 bases; bases outside gene matches: 8. The CDR3 consists of 15 residues. The chain's CDR3 is CASSTTDRGPYEQYF. CDR3 in DNA: TGTGCCAGCAGTACCACCGACAGGGGACCCTACGAGCAGTACTTC.